This T cell receptor (beta chain) was captured by sequencing in a study of T cell responses to AZD1222 COVID-19 vaccine. General study points: Only after the peak T cell response were repertoires sampled. Across spike, vaccine-associated CD4 TCRs were found, dominant at 160-218 and 743-854. Spike-specific TCR depth and breadth grew after two AZD1222 doses.

The repertoire was sequenced with immunoSEQ multiplex PCR; TCRdb's copy has only in-frame clones and lacks some. The sample lists some 180,000 clones; roughly 92% were seen once. This clone was recorded once. The antigen is not known. CDR1 is PRHDT and CDR2 is FYEKMQ in the germline V gene (reference sequence). The CDR3 is 18 amino acids. V was cut by 4 bases and J by 4 bases, with 25 bases left in between. Sample: peripheral blood, taken 28 days after the second AZD1222 dose. The chain is built from TRBV13 and TRBJ1-1; maybe TRBD1 (5 bases). The TCR sequence derives from an adult who received the AZD1222 COVID-19 vaccine. The CDR3 loop is CASSSPPQSAWGGTEAFF. CDR3 nucleotide sequence: TGTGCCAGCAGCTCCCCTCCCCAGTCTGCTTGGGGCGGCACTGAAGCTTTCTTT.